This T cell receptor (beta chain) is drawn from a study of cytomegalovirus exposure and HLA in healthy donors. This CDR3 contains 15 residues. Germline V gene data show CDR1 as MNHEY and CDR2 as SVGAGI. V dropped 2 bases and J dropped 4; count of bases not matched to a gene: 7. PCR amplification relied on 60 Vbeta primers (plus 13 Jbeta primers). Profiling relied on immunoSEQ multiplex PCR, and the TCRdb table lists in-frame clones only, not all of them. The sample records around 150,000 clones, roughly 85% being singletons. This receptor was taken from a woman aged 50 to 60 in good health and CMV-seropositive. The chain uses TRBV6-5 and TRBJ1-2, with 7 bases fitting TRBD1. Specimen: PBMCs. The CDR3, as DNA: TGTGCCAGCAGTTACGCTCTCAGGGGGTCCTATGGCTACACCTTC. Translated: CASSYALRGSYGYTF.